A selection of T cell receptor beta chains follows, all from one sample in a study of blood T cell repertoires in COVID-19. Clones were read by immunoSEQ multiplex PCR, and TCRdb kept only the in-frame ones, dropping some. The sample records around 280,000 clones, 75% to 90% being singletons. The sequenced material came from peripheral blood. These receptors were collected from a woman in her 50s who had recovered from COVID-19. Both conserved end residues are part of each CDR3. A D gene is named only where the DNA matches it firmly. Some rows have no size entry. The others give once, few or many, or a class for an expanded clone.

TRBV7-9,TRBJ2-3,.,TRBD1,CASSSPGQDTDTQYF,TGTGCCAGCAGCTCCCCGGGACAGGACACAGATACGCAGTATTTT
TRBV15,TRBJ1-6,.,.,CATASDNSPLHF,TGTGCCACCGCCTCGGATAATTCACCCCTCCACTTT
TRBV19,TRBJ2-5,.,TRBD2,CASSIGVAGGPQETQYF,TGTGCCAGTAGTATCGGAGTGGCGGGAGGCCCACAAGAGACCCAGTACTTC
TRBV28,TRBJ2-2,.,TRBD2,CASSLPGLAGNTGELFF,TGTGCCAGCAGTTTACCCGGTCTAGCGGGAAATACCGGGGAGCTGTTTTTT
TRBV5-1,TRBJ2-7,.,.,CASSPNRGNEQYF,TGCGCCAGCAGCCCCAATAGGGGGAACGAGCAGTACTTC
TRBV6-1,TRBJ1-6,.,.,CASSEVTNALHF,TGTGCCAGCAGTGAAGTCACTAACGCCCTCCACTTT
TRBV4-3,TRBJ2-5,.,TRBD1,CASSQQGPGQGSETQYF,TGCGCCAGCAGCCAACAGGGCCCGGGACAGGGTTCAGAGACCCAGTACTTC
TRBV6-5,TRBJ2-7,.,TRBD2,CASSQLTSVEQYF,TGTGCCAGCAGTCAACTTACTAGCGTCGAGCAGTACTTC
TRBV2,TRBJ1-6,.,.,CASMVRQANSPLHF,TGTGCCAGCATGGTTCGGCAGGCAAATTCACCCCTCCACTTT
TRBV30,TRBJ2-7,.,TRBD1,CAWSIPGTGVYEQYF,TGTGCCTGGAGTATCCCCGGGACAGGGGTGTACGAGCAGTACTTC
TRBV4-3,TRBJ2-7,.,.,CASSQENSYEQYF,TGCGCCAGCAGCCAAGAAAATTCGTACGAGCAGTACTTC
TRBV14,TRBJ1-2,.,TRBD1,CASSAGTGPREGYTF,TGTGCCAGCAGCGCCGGGACAGGGCCCAGGGAGGGCTACACCTTC
TRBV9,TRBJ2-3,.,TRBD1,CASSGIAGTGIDTQYF,TGTGCCAGCAGCGGAATAGCCGGGACAGGGATAGATACGCAGTATTTT
TRBV5-4,TRBJ2-5,.,TRBD1,CASSLGTGEGETQYF,TGTGCCAGCAGCTTAGGGACAGGGGAGGGCGAGACCCAGTACTTC
TRBV3-1/TRBV3-2,TRBJ2-7,.,TRBD1,CASSQGQSYEQYF,TGTGCCAGCAGCCAGGGACAGTCCTACGAGCAGTACTTC
TRBV4-2,TRBJ2-7,few,.,CASSQEDGSDYEQYF,TGTGCCAGCAGCCAAGAAGACGGGAGTGATTACGAGCAGTACTTC
TRBV27,TRBJ1-1,.,.,CASSETQVLTEAFF,TGTGCCAGCAGCGAGACACAGGTTCTCACTGAAGCTTTCTTT
TRBV5-1,TRBJ2-1,.,TRBD2,CASRTSGTSYNEQFF,TGCGCCAGCAGGACTAGCGGGACCTCCTACAATGAGCAGTTCTTC
TRBV19,TRBJ2-5,.,TRBD2,CASSRRTTSDSETQYF,TGTGCCAGTAGTAGGCGGACGACTAGCGACTCAGAGACCCAGTACTTC
TRBV7-3,TRBJ2-1,.,.,CASKSSRSDWEQFF,TGTGCCAGCAAATCTAGCAGGAGTGATTGGGAGCAGTTCTTC
TRBV3-1/TRBV3-2,TRBJ1-6,once,TRBD1,CASSDTRGRWSSPLHF,TGTGCCAGCAGCGATACCAGGGGGCGGTGGAGTTCACCCCTCCACTTT
TRBV6-6,TRBJ2-3,.,.,CASGASTDTQYF,TGTGCCAGCGGAGCTAGCACAGATACGCAGTATTTT
TRBV5-1,TRBJ1-1,.,.,CASSLEPMNTEAFF,TGCGCCAGCAGCCTGGAACCTATGAACACTGAAGCTTTCTTT
TRBV5-4,TRBJ2-5,.,TRBD2,CASSLGSGRVQETQYF,TGTGCCAGCAGCCTGGGTAGCGGGAGGGTACAAGAGACCCAGTACTTC
TRBV6-1,TRBJ1-2,.,.,CASSEDVGLRGDGYTF,TGTGCCAGCAGTGAAGATGTGGGGCTCCGTGGAGATGGCTACACCTTC
TRBV11-2,TRBJ1-1,once,.,CASSPRRSGAFF,TGTGCCAGCAGCCCTAGACGGTCTGGAGCTTTCTTT
TRBV28,TRBJ2-5,.,.,CASRLQGEETQYF,TGTGCCAGCAGGCTACAGGGAGAAGAGACCCAGTACTTC
TRBV7-9,TRBJ1-1,.,TRBD1,CASSSRQGPPEAFF,TGTGCCAGCAGCTCGAGACAGGGTCCACCGGAAGCTTTCTTT
TRBV6-2/TRBV6-3,TRBJ2-7,.,TRBD1,CASSGQGISYEQYF,TGTGCCAGCAGCGGACAGGGGATCTCCTACGAGCAGTACTTC
TRBV19,TRBJ2-1,.,TRBD2,CASSIVIAGGYNEQFF,TGTGCCAGTAGTATAGTAATCGCGGGAGGATACAATGAGCAGTTCTTC
TRBV4-3,TRBJ2-7,few,.,CASSQGYRDEQYF,TGCGCCAGCAGCCAAGGTTACAGGGACGAGCAGTACTTC
TRBV6-2/TRBV6-3,TRBJ1-2,.,TRBD1,CASSTITGTGGGYTF,TGTGCCAGCAGCACTATCACCGGGACAGGGGGTGGCTACACCTTC
TRBV6-5,TRBJ2-7,many,.,CASSSIRTNGNYEQYF,TGTGCCAGCAGTTCGATCCGGACTAACGGAAACTACGAGCAGTACTTC
TRBV25-1,TRBJ1-3,few,.,CASSEYGLGGTIYF,TGTGCCAGCAGTGAATACGGTCTCGGGGGCACCATATATTTT
TRBV19,TRBJ2-3,.,TRBD1,CASSTSTGASTDTQYF,TGTGCCAGTAGTACTTCGACAGGGGCTAGCACAGATACGCAGTATTTT
TRBV7-2,TRBJ1-1,.,.,CASSPRLENTEAFF,TGTGCCAGCAGCCCTAGACTAGAGAACACTGAAGCTTTCTTT
TRBV12-5,TRBJ2-7,.,TRBD2,CASGLVGFGGGPPEQYF,TGTGCTAGTGGTTTGGTAGGGTTCGGCGGGGGACCCCCCGAGCAGTACTTC
TRBV7-9,TRBJ1-1,.,TRBD1,CASSLGTGMGRTEAFF,TGTGCCAGCAGCTTGGGGACAGGGATGGGTAGGACTGAAGCTTTCTTT
TRBV7-2,TRBJ2-3,.,TRBD2,CASSQVPGGLVATDTQYF,TGTGCCAGCAGTCAAGTCCCGGGGGGGTTGGTTGCCACAGATACGCAGTATTTT
TRBV5-1,TRBJ1-1,.,.,CASKLGATNTEAFF,TGCGCCAGCAAATTAGGAGCGACGAACACTGAAGCTTTCTTT
TRBV6-5,TRBJ1-5,.,TRBD1,CASRGTGIDQPQHF,TGTGCCAGCAGAGGGACAGGGATCGATCAGCCCCAGCATTTT
TRBV5-1,TRBJ1-2,.,TRBD1,CASSVPGTGANFYGYTF,TGCGCCAGCAGCGTACCCGGGACAGGAGCTAATTTCTATGGCTACACCTTC
TRBV4-1,TRBJ2-1,.,.,CASSSTKVSYNEQFF,TGCGCCAGCAGCTCTACTAAGGTCTCCTACAATGAGCAGTTCTTC
TRBV5-4,TRBJ2-1,.,TRBD1,CASSQGQSAYEQFF,TGTGCCAGCAGCCAGGGACAGTCGGCCTATGAGCAGTTCTTC
TRBV9,TRBJ1-3,.,TRBD1,CASSVWTGGGDTIYF,TGTGCCAGCAGCGTATGGACAGGGGGCGGAGACACCATATATTTT
TRBV6-5,TRBJ2-7,.,.,CASSRDRDYEQYF,TGTGCCAGCAGCCGAGACAGAGACTACGAGCAGTACTTC
TRBV5-1,TRBJ2-2,.,.,CASSLRDTRGDTGELFF,TGCGCCAGCAGCTTGCGGGACACACGAGGGGACACCGGGGAGCTGTTTTTT
TRBV28,TRBJ2-7,.,TRBD2,CASSSCPLGSGRACEQYF,TGTGCCAGCAGTTCGTGCCCGTTGGGTAGCGGGAGGGCCTGCGAGCAGTACTTC
TRBV3-1/TRBV3-2,TRBJ1-2,.,.,CASNREGVDYGYTF,TGTGCCAGCAACAGGGAAGGGGTGGACTATGGCTACACCTTC
TRBV27,TRBJ2-7,.,.,CASSPRQGGRGEQYF,TGTGCCAGCAGCCCCCGACAGGGAGGACGGGGCGAGCAGTACTTC
TRBV6-2/TRBV6-3,TRBJ1-2,.,.,CASSYVLFYGYTF,TGTGCCAGCAGTTACGTCCTGTTCTATGGCTACACCTTC
TRBV6-2/TRBV6-3,TRBJ2-1,.,TRBD2,CASSYRREARSEQFF,TGTGCCAGCAGTTATCGGCGGGAGGCCCGCAGTGAGCAGTTCTTC